This T cell receptor (beta chain) is from a study of OX40 agonist ivuxolimab in advanced cancers. Study information: Partial response was recorded in three patients: one hepatocellular carcinoma and two cutaneous melanoma cases. Findings of the study overall: The study observed clonal expansion of CD4+ and CD8+ blood T cells by week 6 at 0.1 to 3.0 mg/kg. Normalized expansion of T-cell clones was also low for some nonresponders.

V was cut by 1 base and J by 6 bases, with 7 bases left in between. The CDR3 spans 14 residues. CDR1 and CDR2 (germline): MNHEY, SMNVEV (reference sequence). Concerning this clone: Its cognate antigen is unknown.

The table came from immunoSEQ multiplex PCR; TCRdb's copy has only in-frame clones and leaves some out. The data contain around 24,000 clones, around four fifths of them singletons. Patients were excluded for autoimmune disease history or systemic immunosuppression. This receptor was identified in an adult with an advanced solid tumor such as melanoma, head and neck, liver or kidney cancer. The specimen was CD4+ or CD8+ T cells sorted from blood, collected in a trial of the OX40 agonist ivuxolimab. The V and J genes are TRBV27 and TRBJ1-6; D is unclear. The CDR3 bases are TGTGCCAGCAGTTTATTGGGAGGTAATTCACCCCTCCACTTT. It encodes CASSLLGGNSPLHF.